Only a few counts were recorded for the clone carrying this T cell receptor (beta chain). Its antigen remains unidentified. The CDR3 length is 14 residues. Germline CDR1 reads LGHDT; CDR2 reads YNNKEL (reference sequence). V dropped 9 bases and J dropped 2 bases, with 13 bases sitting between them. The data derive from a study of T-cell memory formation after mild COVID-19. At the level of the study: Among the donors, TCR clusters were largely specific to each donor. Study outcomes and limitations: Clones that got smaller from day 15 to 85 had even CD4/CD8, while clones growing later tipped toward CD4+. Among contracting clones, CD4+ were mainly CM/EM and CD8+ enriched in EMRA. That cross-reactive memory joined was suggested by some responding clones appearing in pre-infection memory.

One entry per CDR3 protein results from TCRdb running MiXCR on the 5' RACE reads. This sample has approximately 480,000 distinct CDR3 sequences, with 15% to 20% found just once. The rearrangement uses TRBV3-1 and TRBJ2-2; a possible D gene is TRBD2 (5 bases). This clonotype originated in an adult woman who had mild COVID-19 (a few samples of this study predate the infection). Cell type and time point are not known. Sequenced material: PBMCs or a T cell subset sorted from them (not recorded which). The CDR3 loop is CASLAGENTGELFF. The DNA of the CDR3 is TGTGCCAGTTTGGCGGGCGAAAACACCGGGGAGCTGTTTTTT. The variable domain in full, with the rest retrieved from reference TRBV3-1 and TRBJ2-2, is DTAVSQTPKYLVTQMGNDKSIKCEQNLGHDTMYWYKQDSKKFLKIMFSYNNKELIINETVPNRFSPKSPDKAHLNLHINSLELGDSAVYFCASLAGENTGELFFGEGSRLTVL.